Shown below are 18 T cell receptor beta chains from a single sample sequenced in a study of cytomegalovirus exposure and HLA in healthy donors. Measured with immunoSEQ multiplex PCR; TCRdb has only the in-frame clones, and not every one. The repertoire holds 140,000 or so clones, with roughly nine tenths as singletons. Sequencing was performed on PBMCs. Receptors originate from a man younger than 30 in good health and CMV-seronegative.

V usage is TRBV27 and J usage is TRBJ1-1; D remains ambiguous. V shed 7 bases and J shed 1 base, with 10 bases lying between them. The length of the CDR3 is 13 residues. In germline, CDR1 is MNHEY, CDR2 SMNVEV (reference sequence). In nucleotides, the CDR3 is TGTGCCAGCATAAAGGGAGGGAACACTGAAGCTTTCTTT. As protein: CASIKGGNTEAFF.

In its sample, this clone was seen a few times. J is TRBJ2-1 and V is TRBV28, with TRBD2 matching 9 bases. J gave up 5 bases and V 10 bases, and 18 bases lay outside the gene matches. Per germline, CDR1 MDHEN and CDR2 SYDVKM. The CDR3 extends over 17 amino acids. The CDR3 sequence: CATTLVGFSGSDNEQFF. The CDR3 bases are TGTGCCACCACCCTGGTAGGGTTTAGCGGGAGCGACAATGAGCAGTTCTTC.

This chain links TRBV28 with TRBJ1-2, with TRBD1 identical over 8 bases. Germline lookup yields CDR1 MDHEN and CDR2 SYDVKM. This CDR3 region has 15 residues. Germline trimming cut 5 bases from V and 8 bases from J; bases unmatched to any gene: 13. DNA of the CDR3: TGTGCCAGCAGTAAGACAGGGGCCGTTGGAGTCGGCTACACCTTC. Translating it yields CASSKTGAVGVGYTF.

The chain couples TRBV4-1 to TRBJ2-7; TRBD2 is a possible D gene (7 bases). There are 13 residues in the CDR3. V lost 3 bases and J 7 bases, leaving 13 bases between the germline ends. CDR1 MGHRA and CDR2 YSYEKL come from the germline V gene. CDR3 in DNA: TGCGCCAGCAGCCACGCAGGGGAGGGGGAGCAGTACTTC. This gives the protein CASSHAGEGEQYF.

The CDR3 nucleotides read TGCGCCAGCAGCCAATCGGGACAGGAGGGGAGACGGATCCACTATGGCTACACCTTC. Translated, it gives CASSQSGQEGRRIHYGYTF. J is TRBJ1-2 and V is TRBV4-3; TRBD1 agrees at 8 bases. The V segment lost 2 bases and the J segment 3 bases; nucleotides outside the gene matches: 17. Germline CDR1 is LGHNA and CDR2 is YSLEER. The CDR3 is 19 residues long.

The chain's CDR3 is CATSRDGLAGGVEQFF. The CDR3 nucleotides read TGTGCCACCAGCAGAGACGGACTAGCGGGAGGGGTTGAGCAGTTCTTC. This chain links TRBV15 with TRBJ2-1; the match to TRBD2 covers 15 bases. The CDR3 sequence is 16 residues long. Per germline, CDR1 LNHNV and CDR2 YYDKDF (reference sequence). Trimming at V came to 0 bases and at J to 9 bases, leaving 3 bases not matched to a gene.

This chain joins TRBV16 and TRBJ1-2; 7 bases line up with TRBD1. J was trimmed by 2 bases and V by 4 bases; bases with no gene match: 7. This CDR3 region has 15 residues. The germline gives CDR1 KGHSY, CDR2 FQNENV. The CDR3 sequence: CASSRSGQKNYGYTF. DNA for the CDR3: TGTGCCAGCAGCCGATCGGGACAGAAAAACTATGGCTACACCTTC.

This rearrangement joins TRBV5-1 to TRBJ2-3; TRBD2 aligns across 9 bases. CDR1 SGHRS and CDR2 YFSETQ come from the germline V gene. This CDR3 is built from 18 residues. Losses at the gene ends were 3 bases for V and 1 base for J; bases not matched to a gene: 12. CDR3 loop: CASSSGTSFALGTDTQYF. In DNA, the CDR3 is TGCGCCAGCAGCTCCGGGACTAGCTTCGCGCTTGGCACAGATACGCAGTATTTT.

The V gene is TRBV11-2, the J gene TRBJ2-7; 8 positions match TRBD1. This CDR3 region has 16 residues. V lost 5 bases, J lost 3 bases, and 12 bases stayed unmatched. Germline lookup yields CDR1 SGHAT and CDR2 FQNNGV. In DNA, the CDR3 is TGTGCCAGCAGCGACGGGACAGGCTCCGGGAACTACGAGCAGTACGTC. Amino acids: CASSDGTGSGNYEQYV.

This chain uses TRBV9 with TRBJ2-1, with 7 nucleotides matching TRBD1. The CDR3 spans 18 residues. V trimming: 0 bases; J trimming: 6 bases; junction bases outside the gene matches: 15. The germline gives CDR1 SGDLS, CDR2 YYNGEE. CDR3 bases: TGTGCCAGCAGCGTAGGAGGACAGGAGTTTTCGGGTCCCAATGAGCAGTTCTTC. Residues: CASSVGGQEFSGPNEQFF.

The rearrangement joins TRBV27 to TRBJ2-1; 10 positions agree with TRBD2. Germline CDR1 and CDR2: MNHEY and SMNVEV (reference sequence). Unmatched junction bases numbered 6, after V lost 9 bases and J lost 1 base. The CDR3 contains 15 residues. The CDR3 loop is CASASGSGSYNEQFF. The CDR3 DNA follows: TGTGCCAGTGCTAGCGGGAGTGGTTCCTACAATGAGCAGTTCTTC.

The chain recombines TRBV9 with TRBJ2-2; TRBD1 might be the D (6 bases). The germline gives CDR1 SGDLS, CDR2 YYNGEE. The CDR3 extends over 16 amino acids. Deletions cut 4 bases from V and 6 bases from J, with 19 bases between. CDR3 bases: TGTGCCAGCAGCCTAAGCGGCACAGGGACCGCCGGGGAGCTGTTTTTT. It yields the protein CASSLSGTGTAGELFF.

Only one count was recorded for this clone. The J gene is TRBJ1-1, the V gene TRBV18; a possible D gene is TRBD1 (5 bases). Germline loops: CDR1 KGHSH, CDR2 LQKENI. Deletions cut 4 bases from V and 1 base from J, with 7 bases between. The CDR3 runs to 13 residues. The CDR3 spells CASSQGANTEAFF. The CDR3, as DNA: TGTGCCAGCTCACAAGGGGCGAACACTGAAGCTTTCTTT.

V usage is TRBV27 and J usage is TRBJ1-5; 8 positions match TRBD1. CDR3 length: 17 amino acids. Per germline, CDR1 MNHEY and CDR2 SMNVEV (reference sequence). V lost 5 bases, J lost 7 bases, and 16 bases stayed unmatched. The CDR3 region is CASSPYKRRGLQQPQHF. CDR3 sequence (DNA): TGTGCCAGCAGTCCGTATAAGCGCAGGGGGCTACAACAGCCCCAGCATTTT.

The chain recombines TRBV5-4 with TRBJ1-1; tentative D call: TRBD1 (5 bases). The CDR3 totals 15 residues. The germline V and J ends were trimmed by 1 base and 3 bases, with 13 bases remaining between them. CDR1 is SGHNT and CDR2 is YYREEE in the germline V gene (reference sequence). The CDR3: CASSLSRERDTEAFF. The CDR3 DNA reads TGTGCCAGCAGCTTGAGCAGGGAAAGGGACACTGAAGCTTTCTTT.

This chain links TRBV7-2 with TRBJ1-4; 7 bases line up with TRBD1. This CDR3 spans 18 amino acids. The V gene's germline CDR1 is SGHTA and CDR2 FQGNSA. Trimming removed 1 base from V and 8 bases from J; junction bases left unmatched: 16. The CDR3 spells CASSLDWDKGAPKEKLFF. For the CDR3, the DNA is TGTGCCAGCAGCTTAGATTGGGACAAGGGGGCACCCAAAGAAAAACTGTTTTTT.

CDR3 protein: CASSPVNRAGANVLTF. CDR3 DNA sequence: TGCGCCAGCAGCCCAGTGAACAGGGCTGGGGCCAACGTCCTGACTTTC. The rearrangement uses TRBV4-1 and TRBJ2-6; the D gene is possibly TRBD1 (6 bases). The CDR3 runs 16 residues. Germline CDR1 MGHRA, CDR2 YSYEKL. Trimming took 4 bases from V and 2 from J, leaving 12 bases between them.

This chain links TRBV7-9 with TRBJ2-1; D unresolved. Germline CDR1 reads SEHNR; CDR2 reads FQNEAQ (reference sequence). With 3 bases removed from V and 6 bases from J, the gap between germline ends came to 3 bases. The CDR3 has 11 residues. The CDR3 protein is CASSFLNEQFF. The CDR3 region has the DNA TGTGCCAGCAGCTTCCTCAATGAGCAGTTCTTC.